The source of this TCR beta chain is a study of T cell repertoires in cytomegalovirus infection. Overall study: HLA-B-restricted CMV epitopes that are well studied, plus recently identified HLA-C-restricted ones, were used by the study. Public signatures in TCR beta pointed to CMV infection and matching HLA type. Regarding the study as a whole: The study found HLA-C-restricted CMV-specific TCR beta clonotypes dominating the ex vivo response.

In TCRdb, the reads were re-called with MiXCR into one record per CDR3 protein. The profile covers some 700,000 distinct CDR3 sequences, with 33% appearing a single time and roughly 20% taken by the ten largest. This clonotype was recorded a few times. The target antigen is unknown. This clonotype was obtained from a human donor in good health (CMV status not recorded). Some clones in this sample may be carry-over from other donors' samples. The specimen comprised cultured PBMCs, sampled from culture after CMV antigen stimulation.

The CDR3 loop is CASSYSRATHGYTF. CDR3 DNA: TGTGCCAGCAGTTACTCCCGGGCAACCCATGGCTACACCTTC. This chain links TRBV6-2 or TRBV6-3 with TRBJ1-2; D remains ambiguous. Trimming left V 0 bases short and J 6 bases short, with 11 bases between. The CDR3 contains 14 residues. Germline CDR1 is MNHEY and CDR2 is SVGEGT.